The 8 T cell receptor beta chains given below trace back to one sample, sequenced in a study of cytotoxic CD8 clonotypes in ibrutinib-treated CLL. The protocol was immunoSEQ multiplex PCR, while the TCRdb copy is restricted to in-frame clones and leaves out a portion. In the table there are 29,000 or so clones, roughly 69% of which are singletons. The material was PBMCs, obtained after 24 months of ibrutinib treatment. The source of these receptors is a human donor with chronic lymphocytic leukemia.

The rearrangement links TRBV6-5 to TRBJ2-7; 7 nucleotides line up with TRBD1. The CDR3 loop spans 15 amino acids. V dropped 4 bases and J dropped 3; count of bases not matched to a gene: 9. The germline CDR1 and CDR2 sequences are MNHEY and SVGAGI. The CDR3 is CASSSRTGWNYEQYF. The CDR3 nucleotides read TGTGCCAGCAGTTCTAGGACAGGATGGAACTACGAGCAGTACTTC.

The chain combines TRBV2 with TRBJ1-1, with D perhaps matching TRBD1 (6 bases). Germline V gene data show CDR1 as SNHLY and CDR2 as FYNNEI. CDR3 size: 13 residues. The V end was cut by 10 bases, the J end by 1 base, with 13 bases between. CDR3 sequence (DNA): TGTGCCACCGAGGGACACCCGAACACTGAAGCTTTCTTT. As protein: CATEGHPNTEAFF.

The chain recombines TRBV19 with TRBJ2-3, with 9 bases identical to TRBD2. Germline trimming cut 5 bases from V and 4 bases from J; bases unmatched to any gene: 13. From germline, CDR1 is LNHDA and CDR2 SQIVND (reference sequence). The CDR3 is 17 residues long. CDR3 protein: CASSSSSGAPPSDTQYF. Here the CDR3 DNA reads TGTGCCAGTAGTTCGTCTAGCGGGGCTCCGCCGTCAGATACGCAGTATTTT.

This sequence joins TRBV7-2 and TRBJ1-2; 7 positions agree with TRBD1. The germline V gene encodes CDR1 SGHTA and CDR2 FQGNSA. With V trimmed by 5 bases and J by 4 bases, 7 bases remained unmatched. CDR3 size: 14 residues. This chain's CDR3 is CASSVAGGSYGYTF. CDR3 in DNA: TGTGCCAGCAGCGTGGCAGGGGGTTCCTATGGCTACACCTTC.

The chain couples TRBV2 to TRBJ1-5; D remains ambiguous. The CDR3 extends over 13 amino acids. The V end was cut by 6 bases, the J end by 2 bases, with 8 bases between. Germline assignment: CDR1 SNHLY and CDR2 FYNNEI. The chain's CDR3 is CASRVFGNQPQHF. CDR3 sequence (DNA): TGTGCCAGCAGGGTGTTCGGCAATCAGCCCCAGCATTTT.

The rearrangement uses TRBV28 and TRBJ1-2; 7 positions agree with TRBD1. Germline CDR1 is MDHEN and CDR2 is SYDVKM. V shed 6 bases and J 3 bases; nucleotides not matched to a gene: 4. This CDR3 contains 13 residues. CDR3 DNA: TGTGCCAGCAGGCGGGACAGTGACTATGGCTACACCTTC. The encoded protein is CASRRDSDYGYTF.

The chain joins TRBV7-9 to TRBJ1-1, with no clear D. This CDR3 comprises 16 residues. V was trimmed by 0 bases and J by 3 bases, leaving 14 bases between them. The germline CDR1 and CDR2 sequences are SEHNR and FQNEAQ (reference sequence). Here the CDR3 reads CASSLALPHRDTEAFF. CDR3 coding DNA: TGTGCCAGCAGCTTAGCGCTCCCCCATCGGGACACTGAAGCTTTCTTT.

The chain uses TRBV11-2 and TRBJ2-7; a weak D match, TRBD1 (6 bases). Germline CDR1 is SGHAT and CDR2 is FQNNGV. The CDR3 has 16 amino acids. V gave up 0 bases and J gave up 5 bases, with 17 bases separating them. The CDR3 DNA reads TGTGCCAGCAGCTTAGACGGAGGAGGCAGGGGCGACGAGCAGTACTTC. This sequence encodes CASSLDGGGRGDEQYF.